The 23 T cell receptor beta chains below were found in one sample sequenced in a study of OX40 agonist ivuxolimab in advanced cancers. Clones were read by immunoSEQ multiplex PCR, and TCRdb kept only the in-frame ones, dropping some. Of over 70,000 clones in the sample, 65% to 90% were seen once. The material was CD4+ or CD8+ T cells sorted from blood, obtained in a trial of the OX40 agonist ivuxolimab. These receptors originate from an adult with an advanced solid tumor such as melanoma, head and neck, liver or kidney cancer.

The rearrangement links TRBV9 to TRBJ2-5, with no clear D. This CDR3 is built from 14 residues. V lost 4 bases to trimming and J lost 4 bases, with 14 bases between them. Per the germline V gene, CDR1 is SGDLS and CDR2 is YYNGEE. CDR3 protein: CASSLGRLGETQYF. CDR3 coding DNA: TGTGCCAGCAGCCTGGGCCGCCTGGGAGAGACCCAGTACTTC.

DNA of the CDR3: TGTGCCAGCGATTTAGGGACAGGGACAGGGGAGACCCAGTACTTC. This encodes CASDLGTGTGETQYF. The chain uses TRBV6-6 and TRBJ2-5; TRBD1 matches 9 bases. This CDR3 region has 15 residues. Germline V gene sequence: CDR1 MNHNY, CDR2 SVGAGI (reference sequence). The ends lost 8 bases at V and 5 bases at J; junction bases unmatched: 12.

The chain employs TRBV6-1 and TRBJ1-3; D ambiguous. CDR3 length: 15 amino acids. The germline gives CDR1 MNHNS, CDR2 SASEGT. Between the trimmed V and J ends, which lost 5 bases and 0 bases, there was a span of 11 bases. CDR3: CASSRTVGSGNTIYF. In nucleotides, the CDR3 is TGTGCCAGCAGTCGGACGGTCGGCTCTGGAAACACCATATATTTT.

Concerning this clone: The identical CDR3 is also encoded by other nucleotide sequences in the sample. The gene calls are TRBV18 and TRBJ2-7, with 9 bases aligning to TRBD1. The CDR3 contains 14 residues. V gave up 2 bases and J gave up 12 bases; unmatched junction bases: 11. Germline-derived CDR1 and CDR2 are KGHSH and LQKENI. The CDR3 sequence is CASSPSRDREFWYF. The CDR3 DNA reads TGTGCCAGCTCACCAAGCCGGGACAGGGAATTTTGGTACTTC.

The chain links TRBV7-2 to TRBJ2-1; TRBD1 aligns across 7 bases. The trim removed 5 bases at V and 5 bases at J, leaving 9 bases unmatched. The CDR3 runs 15 residues. Per the germline V gene, CDR1 is SGHTA and CDR2 is FQGNSA. Here the CDR3 reads CASSHRDSRNNEQFF. DNA of the CDR3: TGTGCCAGCAGCCACCGGGACAGTAGAAACAATGAGCAGTTCTTC.

V usage is TRBV5-6 and J usage is TRBJ2-2; TRBD1 might be the D (5 bases). From germline, CDR1 is SGHDT and CDR2 YYEEEE. V shed 2 bases and J shed 1 base, with 12 bases lying between them. The CDR3 length is 16 residues. The CDR3 DNA reads TGTGCCAGCAGCTTAGGGGCCAGGATGAACACCGGGGAGCTGTTTTTT. As protein: CASSLGARMNTGELFF.

The rearrangement joins TRBV9 to TRBJ2-2, with TRBD1 matching over 9 bases. The V gene's germline CDR1 is SGDLS and CDR2 YYNGEE. The V and J ends lost 0 bases and 4 bases, in that order; junction bases with no gene match: 7. The CDR3 consists of 17 residues. The CDR3 DNA reads TGTGCCAGCAGCGTAGGGACAGGGGCTTTTGGCACCGGGGAGCTGTTTTTT. As protein: CASSVGTGAFGTGELFF. Variable domain in full (rest from reference TRBV9 and TRBJ2-2): DSGVTQTPKHLITATGQRVTLRCSPRSGDLSVYWYQQSLDQGLQFLIQYYNGEERAKGNILERFSAQQFPDLHSELNLSSLELGDSALYFCASSVGTGAFGTGELFFGEGSRLTVL.

The rearrangement uses TRBV7-9 and TRBJ2-5; D is ambiguous. CDR3 length: 18 amino acids. The V gene's germline CDR1 is SEHNR and CDR2 FQNEAQ (reference sequence). Trimming removed 2 bases from V and 5 bases from J, with 24 bases in between. CDR3 region: CASSLKPTWGWGLETQYF. The CDR3 nucleotides read TGTGCCAGCAGCTTAAAACCGACCTGGGGTTGGGGTCTGGAGACCCAGTACTTC.

V gene TRBV5-1 combines with J gene TRBJ2-7, with D possibly being TRBD1 or TRBD2 (5 bases each). Germline V gives CDR1 SGHRS, CDR2 YFSETQ. V was cut by 2 bases and J by 6 bases, with 9 bases left in between. The CDR3 sequence is 12 residues long. CDR3 coding DNA: TGCGCCAGCAGCTTAGGGGCGGGCGAGCAGTACTTC. Translation: CASSLGAGEQYF.

The chain uses TRBV11-2 and TRBJ2-5; D possibly corresponds to TRBD2 (8 bases). This CDR3 has 15 amino acids. The V gene lost 4 bases and the J gene lost 3 bases, with 15 bases spanning the gap. Germline CDR1 SGHAT, CDR2 FQNNGV. Here the CDR3 DNA reads TGTGCCAGCAGCTCCGGGGGGGGGACAGAAGAGACCCAGTACTTC. This translates into CASSSGGGTEETQYF.

The chain links TRBV12-5 to TRBJ2-1, with TRBD2 as a possible D gene (6 bases). Germline CDR1 is LGHNT and CDR2 is FRNRAP. CDR3 length: 19 residues. Trimming took 1 base from V and 0 from J, leaving 19 bases between them. The CDR3 spells CASGLARDSRTSSYNEQFF. The CDR3 DNA reads as TGTGCTAGTGGTTTGGCGCGGGACTCCAGGACGAGCTCCTACAATGAGCAGTTCTTC.

The CDR3 coding sequence is TGTGCCAGTAGTATTACAGGGGGCTACGAGCAGTACTTC. Its translation: CASSITGGYEQYF. The chain links TRBV19 to TRBJ2-7, with 8 bases lining up with TRBD1. With 3 bases clipped from V and 3 bases from J, the junction kept 1 base outside the gene matches. CDR1 and CDR2 (germline): LNHDA, SQIVND (reference sequence). CDR3 length: 13 amino acids.

The rearrangement links TRBV5-1 to TRBJ1-1; 7 bases fit TRBD1. With 5 bases clipped from V and 8 bases from J, the junction kept 9 bases outside the gene matches. The germline gives CDR1 SGHRS, CDR2 YFSETQ. The CDR3 has 13 amino acids. The CDR3 loop reads CASRIQGSQEAFF. CDR3 DNA sequence: TGCGCCAGCAGGATACAGGGGTCACAAGAAGCTTTCTTT.

The count of this clone is one. The rearrangement uses TRBV4-3 and TRBJ1-1; tentatively, D is TRBD1 (5 bases). Trimming took 0 bases from V and 1 from J, leaving 9 bases between them. The V gene's germline CDR1 is LGHNA and CDR2 YSLEER. The CDR3 length is 15 residues. This CDR3 is CASSQDRRGNTEAFF. In nucleotides, the CDR3 is TGCGCCAGCAGCCAAGATCGGAGGGGGAACACTGAAGCTTTCTTT.

This clone was counted only a few times. The chain links TRBV19 to TRBJ1-5; the match to TRBD1 covers 7 bases. In germline, CDR1 is LNHDA, CDR2 SQIVND (reference sequence). This CDR3 is built from 14 residues. V was pared by 5 bases and J by 4 bases, with 5 bases of the junction left unmatched. CDR3 in amino acids: CASSPGTENQPQHF. For the CDR3, the DNA is TGTGCCAGTAGTCCCGGGACAGAAAATCAGCCCCAGCATTTT.

V usage is TRBV6-5 and J usage is TRBJ2-2; 9 nucleotides line up with TRBD1. The CDR3 runs 15 residues. Per germline, CDR1 MNHEY and CDR2 SVGAGI. The J segment lost 6 bases and the V segment lost 6 bases, leaving 8 bases of the junction unmatched. CDR3 nucleotide sequence: TGTGCCAGCAGAGAGACAGGGGGGGTCCCCGGGGAGCTGTTTTTT. Amino acids: CASRETGGVPGELFF.

The J gene is TRBJ2-5, the V gene TRBV7-7; D is possibly TRBD1 (5 bases). Trimming stripped 5 bases from V and 1 base from J, with 14 bases between. The germline V gene has CDR1 SSHAT and CDR2 FNYEAQ (reference sequence). CDR3 length: 15 amino acids. CDR3 coding DNA: TGTGCCAGCAGCCAGGGCGTTGCGCCCCAAGAGACCCAGTACTTC. Protein product: CASSQGVAPQETQYF.

This clone was seen just once. V usage is TRBV10-3 and J usage is TRBJ1-2; D is ambiguous. The V gene's germline CDR1 is ENHRY and CDR2 SYGVKD. V was pared by 0 bases and J by 2 bases, with 10 bases between. The CDR3 is made up of 15 amino acids. CDR3 in amino acids: CAISESTRTNYGYTF. The DNA for the CDR3 is TGTGCCATCAGTGAGTCGACGAGGACGAACTATGGCTACACCTTC.

J is TRBJ2-5 and V is TRBV5-4; possibly TRBD1 or TRBD2 for D (5 bases each). The CDR3 has 15 amino acids. V was cut by 4 bases and J by 2 bases, with 15 bases left in between. Germline V gene lookup returns CDR1 SGHNT and CDR2 YYREEE (reference sequence). This CDR3 reads CASSRGTQVQETQYF. The CDR3 DNA is TGTGCCAGCAGCCGAGGGACCCAGGTACAAGAGACCCAGTACTTC.

This chain joins TRBV4-1 and TRBJ1-1; 7 nucleotides agree with TRBD1. V lost 6 bases and J lost 1; bases outside the gene matches: 14. CDR3 length equals 17 residues. Germline V gives CDR1 MGHRA, CDR2 YSYEKL. The CDR3 loop is CASRPDRPGQTNTEAFF. The CDR3 DNA reads TGCGCCAGCAGGCCTGATAGACCGGGACAGACGAACACTGAAGCTTTCTTT.

The chain recombines TRBV30 with TRBJ1-1; TRBD1 is a possible D gene (5 bases). The V gene's germline CDR1 is GTSNPN and CDR2 SVGIG (reference sequence). Between the trimmed V and J ends, which lost 2 bases and 2 bases, there was a span of 12 bases. The length of the CDR3 is 14 residues. The CDR3 loop is CAWSKGFGNTEAFF. The CDR3 nucleotides are TGTGCCTGGAGTAAGGGGTTTGGAAACACTGAAGCTTTCTTT. Full variable domain (missing parts from reference TRBV30 and TRBJ1-1): SQTIHQWPATLVQPVGSPLSLECTVEGTSNPNLYWYRQAAGRGLQLLFYSVGIGQISSEVPQNLSASRPQDRQFILSSKKLLLSDSGFYLCAWSKGFGNTEAFFGQGTRLTVV.

The rearrangement links TRBV4-3 to TRBJ1-2; D is perhaps TRBD1 (6 bases). CDR1 and CDR2 (germline): LGHNA, YSLEER. The CDR3 runs 19 residues. Trimming took off 0 bases at V and 8 bases at J, with 28 bases between the two ends. DNA for the CDR3: TGCGCCAGCAGCCAAGAGGCCGGGGGCCGCACGGGGAAGGTCGGAGGCTACACCTTC. Its protein is CASSQEAGGRTGKVGGYTF.

This CDR3 reads CASRLRGGWYEQYF. CDR3 DNA sequence: TGTGCCAGCAGGCTCCGAGGGGGGTGGTACGAGCAGTACTTC. The chain uses TRBV27 and TRBJ2-7; D tentatively fits TRBD1 or TRBD2 (6 bases each). The V gene's germline CDR1 is MNHEY and CDR2 SMNVEV (reference sequence). Trimming took off 6 bases at V and 4 bases at J, with 16 bases between the two ends. This CDR3 is 14 amino acids long.